This TCR beta chain comes out of a study of identical twins' blood T cells (dated by TCRdb to 2012 to 2014). Study-wide context: The approximately 12 libraries, six for the alpha chain and six for the beta chain, yielded approximately 51 million Illumina reads in total. The study compared TCR alpha and beta chain repertoires of three pairs of monozygous twins using next-generation sequencing to assess genetic influence on repertoire formation.

Broad study findings and their caveats: Because the twins were reared together, environmental influences could not be excluded as an explanation for twin similarity. Among the most abundant TCRbeta clonotypes, every donor shared more CDR3 sequences with her own twin than with unrelated donors. Independent studies were stated to be required to validate the proposed role of the TCRalpha J segment in MHC recognition during thymic selection. Twin pairs were reported to be markedly more alike in V gene usage than unrelated donors were, even when looking at non-selected out-of-frame TCRbeta clonotypes. The number of CDR3 clonotypes shared between two donors was mainly determined by the product of the cloneset sizes of the two donors, and no clear deviation from this trend was shown by twins.

A remark on this clonotype: Its antigen is unknown. Per-base qualities were not stored, and no clone one base away is much larger.

The library was made by 5' RACE. Instrument on record: Illumina Genome Analyzer IIx. RNA-based TCR cDNA libraries were prepared by a previously described protocol with several modifications. To prevent cross-contamination, sample-specific barcodes were added to both ends of each TCR cDNA library during cDNA synthesis and amplification. As for the original processing: Between about 90,000 and nearly 500,000 clonotypes were identified per individual, with 2.2 to 3.6 million CDR3-containing reads per library. Reads carrying improper barcode index combinations were removed, after which the MiTCR software was used to build a cloneset for each library. While assembling CDR3 clonotypes, MiTCR corrected PCR and sequencing errors and either filtered or rescued low-quality reads. Artificial out-of-frame clonotypes were removed by being mapped to in-frame sequences, with one indel in the CDR3 allowed. To measure how similar V and J gene usage was between donors, Jensen-Shannon divergence was divided by mean entropy. TCRdb applied fastp at Q25 and MiXCR to the public reads, then kept only in-frame beta chains. All rows with the same CDR3 protein become a single entry with the most common DNA and genes. These V and J calls rely on TCRdb rather than the paper's analysis. Counted in this sample were 400,000 or so distinct CDR3 sequences; over 25% of them appeared once. About 6.1% of the sample belongs to the ten largest clones.

In the germline V gene, CDR1 corresponds to ENHRY and CDR2 to SYGVKD. V and J lose 6 bases and 2 bases, and a span of 13 bases separates them. The CDR3 has 14 amino acids, counting the end cysteine and phenylalanine. The kept DNA is CDR3 alone, 42 bases in frame from the first base. Donors were six healthy women forming three monozygous twin pairs. All three twin pairs had been reared together and were thought likely to have met the same infectious agents and vaccines. TCR cDNA libraries were prepared from RNA that was isolated from peripheral blood mononuclear cells. The sequence was obtained from a woman aged 18-55 years in good health. The chain is assembled from TRBV10-3 and TRBJ1-2; there is no confident call for the D gene. Material: PBMCs. CDR3 loop: CAIREHAGNYGYTF. The DNA reads as follows: TGTGCCATCAGAGAGCATGCAGGAAACTATGGCTACACCTTC.